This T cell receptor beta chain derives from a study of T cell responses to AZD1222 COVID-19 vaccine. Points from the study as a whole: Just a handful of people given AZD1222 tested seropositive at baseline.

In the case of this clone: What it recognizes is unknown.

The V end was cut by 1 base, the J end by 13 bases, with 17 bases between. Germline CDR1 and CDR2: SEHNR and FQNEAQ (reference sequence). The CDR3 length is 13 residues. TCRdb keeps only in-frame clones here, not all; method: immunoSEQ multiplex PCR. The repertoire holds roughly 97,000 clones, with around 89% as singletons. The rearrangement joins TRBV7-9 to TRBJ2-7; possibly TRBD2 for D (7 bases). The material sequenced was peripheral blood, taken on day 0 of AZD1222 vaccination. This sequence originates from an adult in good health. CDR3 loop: CASSLGFGGRGYF. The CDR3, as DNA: TGTGCCAGCAGCTTAGGGTTCGGGGGGCGGGGATACTTC.